The 28 T cell receptor beta chains reported below all come from one sample, sequenced in a study of cytomegalovirus exposure and HLA in healthy donors. Vbeta (60) and Jbeta (13) primers were used in the PCR. Profiling relied on immunoSEQ multiplex PCR, and the TCRdb table lists in-frame clones only, not all of them. This sample yields around 200,000 clones, of which around 64% are seen a single time; 2.6% belongs to the top ten. Sequenced sample: PBMCs. The receptors come from a man aged 40-49 years in good health and CMV-seropositive.

The J gene is TRBJ2-5, the V gene TRBV6-6; D perhaps matches TRBD2 (6 bases). The J call is doubtful: the DNA matches TRBJ2-7 better. The CDR3 runs to 14 residues. CDR1 is MNHNY, CDR2 SVGAGI, per germline (reference sequence). The CDR3 is CASSYSRGGVEQYF. The DNA of the CDR3 is TGTGCCAGCAGTTACTCGCGGGGTGGGGTCGAGCAGTACTTC.

As to this clone: This sample also contains other DNA sequences that code for the same CDR3. This chain uses TRBV19 with TRBJ1-3, with D perhaps TRBD1 (5 bases). The germline V and J ends were trimmed by 6 bases and 4 bases, with 10 bases remaining between them. Germline CDR1 LNHDA, CDR2 SQIVND (reference sequence). The CDR3 is 13 amino acids. CDR3 bases: TGTGCCAGTAGCCGCCAGGGAGGAAACACCATATATTTT. Encoded protein: CASSRQGGNTIYF.

The chain carries TRBV15 and TRBJ2-6, with D possibly being TRBD1 (5 bases). Trimming took off 7 bases at V and 1 base at J, with 11 bases between the two ends. CDR3 size: 15 residues. CDR1 and CDR2 (germline): LNHNV, YYDKDF (reference sequence). In nucleotides, the CDR3 is TGTGCCACCACAACAGGAACATCTGGGGCCAACGTCCTGACTTTC. It translates to CATTTGTSGANVLTF. Full variable domain (remainder filled in from reference TRBV15 and TRBJ2-6): DAMVIQNPRYQVTQFGKPVTLSCSQTLNHNVMYWYQQKSSQAPKLLFHYYDKDFNNEADTPDNFQSRRPNTSFCFLDIRSPGLGDTAMYLCATTTGTSGANVLTFGAGSRLTVL.

Only a few counts were recorded for this clone. The same CDR3 can be traced to other DNA sequences in this sample. The genes are TRBV6-1 and TRBJ1-2; D is uncertain. The CDR3 loop spans 13 amino acids. CDR1 and CDR2 (germline): MNHNS, SASEGT. V was trimmed by 5 bases and J by 3 bases, leaving 10 bases between them. The CDR3 coding sequence is TGTGCCAGCAGTTTATCGGGAGACTATGGCTACACCTTC. This translates into CASSLSGDYGYTF.

This sequence joins TRBV28 and TRBJ2-1, with 7 bases that match TRBD1. The germline V gene encodes CDR1 MDHEN and CDR2 SYDVKM. This CDR3 comprises 16 residues. Trimming cost V 5 bases and J 9 bases; bases outside gene matches: 16. The CDR3 region is CASSPPWTEHRGEQFF. The DNA for the CDR3 is TGTGCCAGCAGTCCCCCTTGGACCGAGCACAGGGGTGAGCAGTTCTTC.

To note about this clone: One end of the junction is discordant with germline, which a read error may explain. The chain combines TRBV7-9 with TRBJ1-3, with a tentative D call TRBD1 (6 bases). Looked up from germline, CDR1 is SEHNR and CDR2 is FQNEAQ (reference sequence). The CDR3 contains 17 residues. CDR3 region: CSSSSLGSGVSGNTIYF. CDR3 sequence (DNA): TGTTCCAGCAGCTCCTTAGGTTCAGGGGTATCAGGAAACACCATATATTTT.

The genes are TRBV7-9 and TRBJ1-2; D uncertain. Germline assignment: CDR1 SEHNR and CDR2 FQNEAQ (reference sequence). The CDR3 has 19 residues. Trimming took 0 bases from V and 1 from J, leaving 21 bases between them. The DNA of the CDR3 is TGTGCCAGCAGCTTAGCTCTTCCAGGTCGCCTCCCTTTTAACTATGGCTACACCTTC. It encodes CASSLALPGRLPFNYGYTF.

The V gene is TRBV10-3, the J gene TRBJ2-2; possible D gene TRBD2, 5 bases. The length of the CDR3 is 16 residues. From germline, CDR1 is ENHRY and CDR2 SYGVKD. Trimming took 0 bases from V and 4 from J, leaving 12 bases between them. The chain's CDR3 is CAISESRGKGTGELFF. In DNA, the CDR3 is TGTGCCATCAGTGAGTCGAGAGGGAAGGGCACCGGGGAGCTGTTTTTT.

The chain joins TRBV10-3 to TRBJ2-7, with 7 bases fitting TRBD1. CDR3 length equals 16 residues. V lost 6 bases, J lost 3 bases, and 14 bases stayed unmatched. The germline V gene encodes CDR1 ENHRY and CDR2 SYGVKD. CDR3 sequence reads: CAIRLTPGQTFYEQYF. The CDR3 DNA reads as TGTGCCATCAGGCTCACGCCGGGACAGACCTTCTACGAGCAGTACTTC.

The chain employs TRBV29-1 and TRBJ2-3; D is perhaps TRBD2 (6 bases). The CDR3 loop spans 15 amino acids. Germline-derived CDR1 and CDR2 are SQVTM and ANQGSEA. Trimming removed 4 bases from V and 0 bases from J, with 14 bases in between. The CDR3, as DNA: TGCAGCGTTGGGGCGGGGTTTTCTAGCACAGATACGCAGTATTTT. Its protein product is CSVGAGFSSTDTQYF.

The table lists this clone with a few counts. The rearrangement joins TRBV7-8 to TRBJ2-7; D might be TRBD1 (5 bases). The CDR3 runs to 14 residues. Germline assignment: CDR1 SGHVS and CDR2 FQNEAQ. Trimming took 5 bases from V and 1 from J, leaving 12 bases between them. CDR3 region: CASSLPGISYEQYF. In DNA, the CDR3 is TGTGCCAGCAGCCTTCCAGGGATTTCCTACGAGCAGTACTTC.

CDR3 DNA sequence: TGTGCCAGCGCACAGGGGGCCGAGGAGCAGTACTTC. As protein: CASAQGAEEQYF. This rearrangement joins TRBV10-3 to TRBJ2-7; 9 nucleotides agree with TRBD1. Looked up from germline, CDR1 is ENHRY and CDR2 is SYGVKD. With 10 bases clipped from V and 7 bases from J, the junction kept 8 bases outside the gene matches. This CDR3 spans 12 amino acids.

The chain carries TRBV7-2 and TRBJ1-1, with TRBD1 matching 7 bases. V trimming: 5 bases; J trimming: 3 bases; junction bases outside the gene matches: 6. This CDR3 is 14 amino acids long. Looked up from germline, CDR1 is SGHTA and CDR2 is FQGNSA. The CDR3: CASSPGQRDTEAFF. For the CDR3, the DNA is TGTGCCAGCAGCCCGGGACAGAGGGACACTGAAGCTTTCTTT.

This rearrangement joins TRBV15 to TRBJ1-1, with D unresolved. Trimming stripped 0 bases from V and 1 base from J, with 3 bases between. The CDR3 is made up of 13 amino acids. Germline CDR1 reads LNHNV; CDR2 reads YYDKDF (reference sequence). The CDR3 DNA is TGTGCCACCAGCAGAGACAGGAACACTGAAGCTTTCTTT. It encodes CATSRDRNTEAFF. Looking up the rest from reference TRBV15 and TRBJ1-1 gives the full variable domain: DAMVIQNPRYQVTQFGKPVTLSCSQTLNHNVMYWYQQKSSQAPKLLFHYYDKDFNNEADTPDNFQSRRPNTSFCFLDIRSPGLGDTAMYLCATSRDRNTEAFFGQGTRLTVV.

V and J are TRBV4-2 and TRBJ2-3, with TRBD2 identical over 12 bases. In germline, CDR1 is LGHNA, CDR2 YNFKEQ. The V and J ends lost 1 base and 9 bases, in that order; junction bases with no gene match: 5. The CDR3 is 15 amino acids. This chain's CDR3 is CASSQGSSGGGTQYF. CDR3 nucleotide sequence: TGTGCCAGCAGCCAAGGTTCTAGCGGGGGGGGGACGCAGTATTTT.

The chain is built from TRBV11-2 and TRBJ2-1; TRBD2 might be the D (6 bases). The CDR3 has 12 residues. Between the trimmed V and J ends, which lost 5 bases and 10 bases, there was a span of 12 bases. Germline CDR1 SGHAT, CDR2 FQNNGV. CDR3 sequence: CASSPGGGEQFF. The CDR3 DNA reads as TGTGCCAGCAGCCCTGGGGGAGGCGAGCAGTTCTTC.

The table lists this clone with a few counts. J is TRBJ2-1 and V is TRBV9, with 8 bases aligning to TRBD1. Trimming at V came to 1 base and at J to 5 bases, leaving 11 bases not matched to a gene. CDR1 SGDLS and CDR2 YYNGEE come from the germline V gene. This CDR3 is built from 17 residues. CDR3 sequence: CASSVRISTGGDNEQFF. The CDR3, as DNA: TGTGCCAGCAGCGTAAGAATTTCAACAGGGGGTGACAATGAGCAGTTCTTC.

The CDR3 DNA sequence: TGTGCCAGTAGACCGGGACAGGGGTCCTACGAGCAGTACTTC. Translated: CASRPGQGSYEQYF. This sequence joins TRBV19 and TRBJ2-7, with 10 bases identical to TRBD1. CDR1 LNHDA and CDR2 SQIVND come from the germline V gene (reference sequence). V trimming: 6 bases; J trimming: 1 base; junction bases outside the gene matches: 3. The CDR3 spans 14 residues.

The chain joins TRBV7-9 to TRBJ2-2; D is ambiguous. CDR1 SEHNR and CDR2 FQNEAQ come from the germline V gene (reference sequence). Trimming took off 6 bases at V and 7 bases at J, with 21 bases between the two ends. The CDR3 contains 16 residues. The DNA for the CDR3 is TGTGCCAGCAGACCAGCGTGGGTGGATAATGGCGGGGAGCTGTTTTTT. This encodes CASRPAWVDNGGELFF.

The chain uses TRBV4-1 and TRBJ2-1, with 9 nucleotides matching TRBD1. This CDR3 comprises 18 residues. V trimming: 0 bases; J trimming: 6 bases; junction bases outside the gene matches: 12. CDR1 and CDR2 from the germline V gene are MGHRA and YSYEKL. CDR3 bases: TGCGCCAGCAGCCAAGATGACAACCGGGACAGGGTCGGCAATGAGCAGTTCTTC. Translating gives CASSQDDNRDRVGNEQFF.

The chain recombines TRBV4-1 with TRBJ1-4; 9 bases match TRBD1. The CDR3 sequence is 16 residues long. Looked up from germline, CDR1 is MGHRA and CDR2 is YSYEKL. V was clipped by 3 bases and J by 7 bases; unmatched bases: 9. The CDR3 bases are TGCGCCAGCAGCCAGAATTCCGGGACAGGGAGTGAAAAACTGTTTTTT. Amino acid sequence: CASSQNSGTGSEKLFF.

The CDR3 DNA is TGTGCCAGCAGAGGGACAGGGACGGCCGGGGAGCTGTTTTTT. Its translation: CASRGTGTAGELFF. The V call is TRBV6-1, the J call TRBJ2-2; 9 nucleotides align to TRBD1. This CDR3 is built from 14 residues. With V trimmed by 6 bases and J by 6 bases, 5 bases remained unmatched. Germline V lookup: CDR1 MNHNS, CDR2 SASEGT.

The CDR3 DNA sequence: TGTGCCAGTACCCCCTTCGAGGGTTCCTACGAGCAGTACTTC. As protein: CASTPFEGSYEQYF. The rearrangement uses TRBV19 and TRBJ2-7; tentative D call: TRBD2 (5 bases). CDR3 size: 14 residues. Trimming pared 7 bases from V and 1 base from J, leaving 14 bases between. Looked up from germline, CDR1 is LNHDA and CDR2 is SQIVND (reference sequence).

This clone turned up a few times. The chain is built from TRBV15 and TRBJ2-5; 7 bases map to TRBD1. The CDR3 consists of 15 residues. Unmatched junction bases numbered 12, after V lost 5 bases and J lost 6 bases. Germline lookup yields CDR1 LNHNV and CDR2 YYDKDF (reference sequence). The DNA of the CDR3 is TGTGCCACCAGCGGTTATATAAGGGACAGAAAGACCCAGTACTTC. Translation gives CATSGYIRDRKTQYF.

This rearrangement joins TRBV19 to TRBJ2-3, with TRBD1 matching over 11 bases. V dropped 1 base and J dropped 5; count of bases not matched to a gene: 5. The CDR3 is 16 residues long. Germline CDR1 and CDR2: LNHDA and SQIVND (reference sequence). The CDR3 loop is CASSIAGTGGRDTQYF. DNA for the CDR3: TGTGCCAGTAGTATAGCCGGGACAGGGGGTCGAGATACGCAGTATTTT.

The DNA for the CDR3 is TGCGCCAGCAGCTTGGGACAGCGACCTAACTATGGCTACACCTTC. Translating gives CASSLGQRPNYGYTF. The V call is TRBV5-1, the J call TRBJ1-2; tentative D call: TRBD1 (5 bases). This CDR3 comprises 15 residues. Germline V gene sequence: CDR1 SGHRS, CDR2 YFSETQ. V lost 0 bases and J lost 0, with 9 bases in between.

In regard to this clone: At one of its ends the junction is not consistent with the germline gene, which may arise from a read error. This sequence joins TRBV7-9 and TRBJ2-5; TRBD2 matches 12 bases. This CDR3 contains 17 residues. Germline CDR1 and CDR2: SEHNR and FQNEAQ (reference sequence). CDR3 in amino acids: CSSSLPPLAGGLETQYF. CDR3 sequence (DNA): TGTTCCAGCAGCTTACCCCCTCTAGCGGGGGGGCTTGAGACCCAGTACTTC.

This clone was detected a few times. The V gene is TRBV6-5, the J gene TRBJ2-7, with D possibly matching TRBD1 (5 bases). The CDR3 has 14 amino acids. CDR1 and CDR2 from the germline V gene are MNHEY and SVGAGI. V was shortened by 5 bases and J by 5 bases, with 16 bases between the two germline ends. The CDR3 sequence is CASSPDTTVNEQYF. The CDR3 bases are TGTGCCAGCAGTCCGGACACGACAGTTAACGAGCAGTACTTC.